These 11 T cell receptor beta chains came from one sample sequenced in a study of T cells in localized non-small cell lung cancer. Data came from immunoSEQ multiplex PCR; TCRdb stores just in-frame clones and leaves some out. The profile covers tens of thousands of clones, with about 85% appearing a single time and around 7% taken by the ten largest. This specimen was peripheral blood, taken before any cancer treatment. These receptors all come from a woman aged 18-50 years with stage III lung adenocarcinoma.

As concerns this clone: At one end the junction does not follow the germline gene, possibly because of a read error. The chain couples TRBV7-7 to TRBJ1-1, with D tentatively TRBD1 (6 bases). This CDR3 region has 14 residues. Germline V gene data show CDR1 as SSHAT and CDR2 as FNYEAQ (reference sequence). The CDR3: CASSPGHMNTEAFF. The CDR3 DNA sequence: TGTGCTAGCAGCCCGGGACATATGAACACTGAAGCTTTCTTT.

The chain combines TRBV2 with TRBJ2-2, with TRBD1 matching over 11 bases. V lost 10 bases to trimming and J lost 6 bases; unmatched junction nucleotides: 7. The CDR3 has 14 amino acids. CDR1 is SNHLY, CDR2 FYNNEI, per germline. Here the CDR3 reads CANKRDRGSGELFF. DNA for the CDR3: TGTGCCAACAAGAGGGACAGGGGGTCCGGGGAGCTGTTTTTT. Together with reference TRBV2 and TRBJ2-2, the CDR3 gives the full variable domain: EPEVTQTPSHQVTQMGQEVILRCVPISNHLYFYWYRQILGQKVEFLVSFYNNEISEKSEIFDDQFSVERPDGSNFTLKIRSTKLEDSAMYFCANKRDRGSGELFFGEGSRLTVL.

This rearrangement joins TRBV28 to TRBJ1-5, with D unclear. Germline assignment: CDR1 MDHEN and CDR2 SYDVKM. The CDR3 runs to 13 residues. V gave up 1 base and J gave up 2 bases, with 3 bases separating them. The CDR3 sequence: CASSLYGNQPQHF. CDR3 nucleotides: TGTGCCAGCAGTTTATATGGCAATCAGCCCCAGCATTTT.

The rearrangement joins TRBV1 to TRBJ1-2. TRBV1 is a pseudogene locus. CDR3 length: 15 amino acids. Here the CDR3 DNA reads TGCACCAGCAGCGACGACAGAGGGTCGGGATATGGCTACACCTTC. Encoded protein: CTSSDDRGSGYGYTF.

The sample holds a few counts of this clone. The J gene is TRBJ1-1, the V gene TRBV7-2, with TRBD1 as a possible D gene (6 bases). Germline lookup yields CDR1 SGHTA and CDR2 FQGNSA. This CDR3 is 15 amino acids long. The V end was cut by 4 bases, the J end by 1 base, with 13 bases between. CDR3 region: CASSSYRVGNTEAFF. The CDR3 DNA is TGTGCCAGCAGCTCATACAGGGTCGGGAACACTGAAGCTTTCTTT. Together with reference TRBV7-2 and TRBJ1-1, the CDR3 gives the full variable domain: GAGVSQSPSNKVTEKGKDVELRCDPISGHTALYWYRQSLGQGLEFLIYFQGNSAPDKSGLPSDRFSAERTGGSVSTLTIQRTQQEDSAVYLCASSSYRVGNTEAFFGQGTRLTVV.

The genes are TRBV7-2 and TRBJ2-1; 7 nucleotides match TRBD1. Germline V CDR1 and CDR2: SGHTA, FQGNSA. The length of the CDR3 is 13 residues. Trimming at V came to 2 bases and at J to 9 bases, leaving 4 bases not matched to a gene. The CDR3 loop is CASSLRGQGEQFF. The CDR3, as DNA: TGTGCCAGCAGCTTAAGGGGGCAGGGTGAGCAGTTCTTC.

The V and J genes are TRBV30 and TRBJ1-5; 8 nucleotides align to TRBD1. The V segment lost 8 bases and the J segment 3 bases; nucleotides outside the gene matches: 6. The CDR3 covers 13 residues. Germline V gene data show CDR1 as GTSNPN and CDR2 as SVGIG (reference sequence). The CDR3 reads CAGRTGPNQPQHF. For the CDR3, the DNA is TGTGCCGGTAGGACAGGGCCCAATCAGCCCCAGCATTTT.

The chain recombines TRBV9 with TRBJ1-2; D is undetermined. The CDR3 sequence is 13 residues long. Germline V gives CDR1 SGDLS, CDR2 YYNGEE. Trimming stripped 0 bases from V and 8 bases from J, with 11 bases between. The CDR3 reads CASSVVVGAGYTF. Written as DNA, the CDR3 is TGTGCCAGCAGCGTAGTGGTTGGAGCCGGCTACACCTTC.

In nucleotides, the CDR3 is TGTGCCAGCAGGATACGCATGACCACCGGGGAGCTGTTTTTT. It encodes CASRIRMTTGELFF. The genes are TRBV7-2 and TRBJ2-2; no clear D. Trimming shortened V by 6 bases and J by 4 bases, and 12 bases separated the two germline ends. Germline V gene lookup returns CDR1 SGHTA and CDR2 FQGNSA. The CDR3 is 14 residues long.

The rearrangement links TRBV18 to TRBJ2-7; D uncertain. V lost 4 bases and J lost 1, with 8 bases in between. Germline lookup yields CDR1 KGHSH and CDR2 LQKENI. The CDR3 extends over 13 amino acids. In DNA form, the CDR3 reads TGTGCCAGCTCACTCCCATCTTCCTACGAGCAGTACTTC. Its protein is CASSLPSSYEQYF. The full variable domain, completed using reference TRBV18 and TRBJ2-7, is NAGVMQNPRHLVRRRGQEARLRCSPMKGHSHVYWYRQLPEEGLKFMVYLQKENIIDESGMPKERFSAEFPKEGPSILRIQQVVRGDSAAYFCASSLPSSYEQYFGPGTRLTVT.

This chain uses TRBV7-9 with TRBJ1-1; 7 bases match TRBD1. V dropped 6 bases and J dropped 0; count of bases not matched to a gene: 4. This CDR3 spans 14 amino acids. Germline CDR1 and CDR2: SEHNR and FQNEAQ (reference sequence). This chain's CDR3 is CASRETGMNTEAFF. CDR3 DNA sequence: TGTGCCAGCAGAGAGACAGGGATGAACACTGAAGCTTTCTTT.